This T cell receptor beta chain was sequenced in a study of cytomegalovirus exposure and HLA in healthy donors. For the study at large: Around 80 million unique TCR sequences came from HLA-typed donors in an early release.

Details on this clone: What it binds is unknown.

Points from the study as a whole: The authors considered a cluster of highly shared sequence variants likely to be a sequencing artifact. As was reported, the HLA-A and HLA-B alleles of most subjects were accurately predicted from TCR beta sequences. Cytomegalovirus-associated TCR beta chains were listed, numbering 150 to 200.

CDR1 is GTSNPN and CDR2 is SVGIG in the germline V gene (reference sequence). This CDR3 contains 13 residues. The V segment lost 1 base and the J segment 6 bases; nucleotides outside the gene matches: 2. A multiplex PCR was run with 60 Vbeta primers and 13 Jbeta primers. Only in-frame clones appear in the TCRdb table, and some are missing; sequencing was by immunoSEQ multiplex PCR. Of over 120,000 clones in the sample, approximately 82% were seen once. This TCR was recovered from a young man in good health and CMV-seropositive. The sequenced sample was PBMCs. The chain recombines TRBV30 with TRBJ2-3, with 9 nucleotides matching TRBD2. The CDR3 protein is CAWSGAGGDTQYF. As DNA, the CDR3 is TGTGCCTGGAGTGGTGCGGGGGGGGATACGCAGTATTTT.